These 5 T cell receptor beta chains share one sample of origin, sequenced in a study of T cells after yellow fever vaccination. TCRdb re-called the 5' RACE reads through MiXCR, storing one row per CDR3 protein. The sample carries about 360,000 distinct CDR3 sequences, about 6.2% recorded once. This specimen consisted of PBMCs, obtained 5 days after the yellow fever booster vaccination. The receptor set was obtained from a man aged 25-40 years who received the YFV17D yellow fever vaccine.

This clonotype was picked up many times. The rearrangement links TRBV20-1 to TRBJ2-2; D remains unclear. CDR3 size: 11 residues. CDR1 and CDR2 from the germline V gene are DFQATT and SNEGSKA (reference sequence). Trimming took 6 bases from V and 3 from J, leaving 5 bases between them. CDR3 sequence (DNA): TGCAGTGCAGATTACACCGGGGAGCTGTTTTTT. Amino acid sequence: CSADYTGELFF.

Concerning this clonotype: Because the CDR3 is missing its conserved closing phenylalanine or tryptophan, this is likely a read error. The rearrangement links TRBV28 to TRBJ2-3; 13 nucleotides line up with TRBD2. From germline, CDR1 is MDHEN and CDR2 SYDVKM. The CDR3 consists of 19 residues. V shed 7 bases and J 2 bases; nucleotides not matched to a gene: 15. The chain's CDR3 is CASTFHWGTSGISTDTQYS. Written as DNA, the CDR3 is TGTGCCAGCACCTTCCACTGGGGGACTAGCGGGATTTCCACAGATACGCAGTATTCT.

This clonotype was detected only a few times. This chain uses TRBV12-3 or TRBV12-4 with TRBJ2-5; 7 bases align to TRBD2. V was clipped by 7 bases and J by 5 bases; unmatched bases: 7. This CDR3 has 13 amino acids. CDR3 protein: CASNLAGVETQYF. In DNA, the CDR3 is TGTGCCAGCAATCTGGCGGGGGTGGAGACCCAGTACTTC.

This clonotype was detected a few times. The chain employs TRBV6-2 or TRBV6-3 and TRBJ2-1, with 11 nucleotides matching TRBD2. V lost 4 bases, J lost 4 bases, and 9 bases stayed unmatched. The germline V gene encodes CDR1 MNHEY and CDR2 SVGEGT. The CDR3 loop spans 17 amino acids. The CDR3 reads CASSSPSSGRTYNEQFF. CDR3 nucleotides: TGTGCCAGCAGTTCTCCATCTAGCGGGAGGACATACAATGAGCAGTTCTTC.

This clonotype was detected ten times or more. This chain uses TRBV7-2 with TRBJ2-5; 8 nucleotides align to TRBD2. J was trimmed by 7 bases and V by 7 bases; bases with no gene match: 11. The CDR3 covers 14 residues. Germline lookup yields CDR1 SGHTA and CDR2 FQGNSA. CDR3: CASKAGADLGTQYF. The CDR3 nucleotides are TGTGCCAGCAAAGCGGGAGCTGACTTGGGGACCCAGTACTTC.